These 8 T cell receptor beta chains were sequenced from one sample in a study of CD8 T cells in Susac syndrome. Random hexamers were used to reverse transcribe an amount of roughly 0.5 to 1 ug RNA. TCRdb reanalysed the immunoSEQ multiplex PCR reads using MiXCR and keeps one entry per CDR3 protein. The sample has about 180,000 distinct CDR3 sequences; 94% are singletons. The material sequenced was CD4+ T cells from PBMCs. Receptors were obtained from a human donor with Susac syndrome.

The chain combines TRBV4-3 with TRBJ1-5; D is undetermined. The CDR3 consists of 17 residues. V was trimmed by 1 base and J by 3 bases, leaving 16 bases between them. Germline-derived CDR1 and CDR2 are LGHNA and YSLEER. CDR3 in DNA: TGCGCCAGCAGCCAAGGACCGAAAAGGGCCTACAATCAGCCCCAGCATTTT. Its protein product is CASSQGPKRAYNQPQHF.

The genes are TRBV7-2 and TRBJ2-7; the D gene could be TRBD1 or TRBD2 (5 bases each). Trimming stripped 5 bases from V and 4 bases from J, with 18 bases between. The germline CDR1 and CDR2 sequences are SGHTA and FQGNSA. CDR3 size: 15 residues. In DNA, the CDR3 is TGTGCCAGCAGCCTAAGTTCCGGGACCGATTACGAGCAGTACTTC. Translated: CASSLSSGTDYEQYF.

The chain is built from TRBV10-3 and TRBJ2-6, with no clear D. The V and J ends lost 8 bases and 0 bases respectively, with 11 bases between them. The CDR3 runs to 15 residues. The germline V gene encodes CDR1 ENHRY and CDR2 SYGVKD. The CDR3 sequence: CAIAAALSGANVLTF. DNA of the CDR3: TGTGCCATCGCGGCAGCTCTCTCTGGGGCCAACGTCCTGACTTTC.

CDR3 in DNA: TGTGCCAGCAGCCAAGATCATGCCCAGCGGGGGGTCGAGACCCAGTACTTC. The encoded protein is CASSQDHAQRGVETQYF. The genes are TRBV4-2 and TRBJ2-5, with 9 positions matching TRBD2. Germline CDR1 is LGHNA and CDR2 is YNFKEQ. V trimming: 0 bases; J trimming: 5 bases; junction bases outside the gene matches: 10. The CDR3 covers 17 residues.

CDR3 protein: CSARDPAGGQNEQFF. The DNA of the CDR3 is TGCAGTGCTAGAGATCCAGCGGGGGGGCAGAATGAGCAGTTCTTC. The chain has TRBV20-1 and TRBJ2-1; TRBD2 aligns across 10 bases. CDR1 is DFQATT and CDR2 is SNEGSKA in the germline V gene (reference sequence). This CDR3 has 15 amino acids. Trimming took 0 bases from V and 7 from J; bases not matched to a gene: 6.

The V and J genes are TRBV7-2 and TRBJ1-6; no firm D call. This CDR3 has 12 amino acids. The V end was cut by 5 bases, the J end by 13 bases, with 12 bases between. Germline V gene data show CDR1 as SGHTA and CDR2 as FQGNSA. The CDR3 spells CASSNSPLPLHF. DNA for the CDR3: TGTGCCAGCAGCAACTCGCCTCTGCCCCTCCACTTT.

The rearrangement joins TRBV4-1 to TRBJ1-6; D is undetermined. The CDR3 extends over 16 amino acids. Trimming removed 1 base from V and 6 bases from J, with 13 bases in between. CDR1 MGHRA and CDR2 YSYEKL come from the germline V gene. DNA for the CDR3: TGCGCCAGCAGCCAAGGGGAAGGGATCCTTAATTCACCCCTCCACTTT. Residues: CASSQGEGILNSPLHF.

A single count supports this clonotype. The V and J genes are TRBV5-1 and TRBJ2-3; weak D call: TRBD2 (6 bases). V lost 0 bases, J lost 0 bases, and 17 bases lay in between. Germline-derived CDR1 and CDR2 are SGHRS and YFSETQ. The CDR3 has 18 amino acids. CDR3 bases: TGCGCCAGCAGCTTGGGCCTATCTAGCGACTCTAGCACAGATACGCAGTATTTT. Translation: CASSLGLSSDSSTDTQYF.